This note documents a single T cell receptor beta chain sequence. This clonotype was recorded a few times. Its antigen remains unidentified. No much larger clonotype is one base removed from it; base qualities were not supplied. Libraries of naive CD8 T cells were built from anywhere between about 20,000 and 1,000,000 sorted cells, with 10%, 30% or 50% of the purified RNA used. Naive CD8 T cells, defined as CD8+CD4-CCR7+CD45RA+, were FACS-sorted into RLT Plus buffer on a BD FACSAria II. To test detection sensitivity, Jurkat RNA equivalent to more than 8 TCR copies was spiked into samples of roughly 18,000-1,000,000 naive CD8 T cells. Enrichment of CD8 T cells was done with RosetteSep CD8+ T Cell Enrichment Cocktail plus Ficoll-Paque, and ACK red cell lysis came afterward. V is clipped by 2 bases and J by 8 bases, and the sequence between their germline boundaries is 16 bases long. From the cysteine up to the phenylalanine, the CDR3 has a length of 14 residues. The kept DNA is CDR3 alone, 42 bases in frame from the first base. CDR1 and CDR2 (SGHDT, YYEEEE) derive from the germline V gene.

Receptor libraries were prepared by PCR. The sample was run on an Illumina HiSeq 4000. Bulk TCR libraries were made following a previously described method, with the TCR primers given in Table S5. Purification of total RNA was performed with the Qiagen AllPrep DNA/RNA kit. Before analysis, reads from multiple sequencing runs of one library were combined. Turning to the authors' computational methods: Only reads with exact TCR constant sequence were kept, trimmed to 150 nt, and grouped by their 12-nt molecular barcodes. Reads within each barcode group were sub-clustered using a 15% Levenshtein threshold, and quality-weighted consensus sequences were constructed for each RNA molecule. Non-functional sequences were filtered out, along with any lower-count sequence sitting one edit away from another sequence. Based on a fit of two negative binomial distributions, barcode sub-clusters having less than 20% of the maximum read count were discarded. The public sequencing data were trimmed at Q25 with fastp and processed into clonotypes with MiXCR by TCRdb, which kept only in-frame beta chains. Every distinct CDR3 protein forms one entry, paired with its most common genes and DNA. TCRdb's processing, not the authors', yielded these V and J calls. This sample has about 640,000 distinct CDR3 sequences in its table, and roughly 21% of those were observed once. The top ten hold approximately 0.9% of the sample.

The record originates from a study of molecular identifiers for immune sequencing clone quantification (dated by TCRdb to 2016 to 2019). For the wider study: For a replicate experiment, the RNA from either approximately 20,000 or 100,000 naive CD8 T cells was divided into five aliquots, and four of those aliquots went on to sequencing. The study was a methods study using CD8 T cells to benchmark molecular-identifier clustering-based TCR repertoire sequencing (MIDCIRS) and TCR RNA copy counting. Here is what the overall study found, with its caveats: A single cell's worth of spiked-in Jurkat TCR RNA was reported detectable even among 750,000 to 1,000,000 naive CD8 T cells. About 3 recovered TCR RNA copies per cell were obtained by modeling, versus roughly 9.1 by digital PCR, implying a capture efficiency of roughly 32%. The sizes of highly expanded clones could end up underestimated when identical TCR molecules share a barcode. In CMV-specific effector cells, clones with more than 20 RNA copies contained over 98% of molecules, whereas in naive cells such clones contained under 1% of molecules. The naive libraries included spiked-in Jurkat TCR RNA (fewer than eleven copies' worth), and this RNA is not part of the donor repertoire. Without barcode sub-clustering, chimeric consensus sequences inflated TCR diversity; chimeras reached as high as 47%.

The TCR was taken from a human donor in good health. Some libraries in this study had Jurkat cell RNA spiked in. Sequencing was performed on naive CD8+ T cells from blood, with Jurkat cell RNA spiked in. The cell subset or site label, as the study defines it: FACS-sorted CD8+CD4-CCR7+CD45RA+ naive T cells. This receptor chain uses TRBV5-6 and TRBJ1-2; the D region possibly corresponds to TRBD1 (5 bases align). The CDR3 sequence is CASSLEAGRQGYTF. The nucleotide sequence reads TGTGCCAGCAGCTTAGAGGCAGGGCGGCAAGGCTACACCTTC.